This TCR beta chain was sequenced in a study of shared clonotypes between healthy human individuals. Each sorted subset replicate got 200 ng genomic DNA, roughly 30,000 genomes. Data came from immunoSEQ multiplex PCR; TCRdb stores just in-frame clones and leaves some out. The sample records under 1,100,000 clones, around 75% being singletons. Germline V gene lookup returns CDR1 SGHRS and CDR2 YFSETQ. This CDR3 is built from 15 residues. V was cut by 4 bases and J by 7 bases, with 17 bases left in between. This clonotype was sampled from a man between 18 and 29 years old in good health. The sequenced sample consisted of memory CD4+ T cells sorted from blood. As to subset: CD45RA-negative fraction. The chain is built from TRBV5-1 and TRBJ2-2; D perhaps matches TRBD1 (6 bases). CDR3 loop: CASSNGGGAGGELFF. The CDR3 DNA reads as TGCGCCAGCAGCAATGGTGGGGGCGCAGGCGGGGAGCTGTTTTTT. The variable domain in full, with the rest retrieved from reference TRBV5-1 and TRBJ2-2, is KAGVTQTPRYLIKTRGQQVTLSCSPISGHRSVSWYQQTPGQGLQFLFEYFSETQRNKGNFPGRFSGRQFSNSRSEMNVSTLELGDSALYLCASSNGGGAGGELFFGEGSRLTVL.